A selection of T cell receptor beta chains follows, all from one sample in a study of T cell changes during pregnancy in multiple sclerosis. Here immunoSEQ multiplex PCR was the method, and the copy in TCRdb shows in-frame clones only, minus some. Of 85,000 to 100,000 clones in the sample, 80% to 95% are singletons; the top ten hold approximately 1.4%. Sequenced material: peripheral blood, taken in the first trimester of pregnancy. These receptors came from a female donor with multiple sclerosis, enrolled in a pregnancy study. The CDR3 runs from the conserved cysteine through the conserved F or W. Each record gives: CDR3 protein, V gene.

CASSEGPSGGTYEQYF TRBV5-1
CASSPELNTGELFF TRBV18
CASSFRAGGTDTGELFF TRBV7-8
CAWSGSGGPFEQFF TRBV30
CSVEPLHSDGYTF TRBV29-1
CASSLGGGRAYEQYF TRBV7-8
CASSHGTSPDTQYF TRBV4-3
CASSLRQRTGELFF TRBV27
CASSSPGQTYGYTF TRBV28
CASSLVAGGIYEQYF TRBV27
CASSKPRGGGGDGYTF TRBV28
CASSLAGTGGTEAFF TRBV7-9
CASSPRGDRGQFGYTF TRBV6-6
CASSLEASGRAGELFF TRBV5-1
CASQRTLTDTQYF TRBV6-1
CSVPHWTALGYEQYF TRBV29-1
CASTSWGRGKLRTEAFF TRBV19
CASSLSGVNQPQHF TRBV27
CSVDGGDEQYF TRBV29-1
CASSQARERDLHF TRBV4-1
CASSSDRGGNSNQPQHF TRBV19
CASSSHLAGGPNEQFF TRBV11-2
CASSLTRGEQYF TRBV5-4
CASTGPRGTDTQYF TRBV7-9
CASSVGLSNEQFF TRBV9
CASSVGTGNSYEQYF TRBV19
CASSVTYDSYEQYF TRBV10-1
CASSLVGSSNYGYTF TRBV7-9
CASSFMFDRVGVTGELFF TRBV28
CASSDHTSASYNEQFF TRBV6-4
CASRGQGGETQYF TRBV19
CASSLSTPYEQYF TRBV27
CASSQHRGVNTEAFF TRBV14
CASSRRGRPISQETQYF TRBV5-4
CASSIVYRGLYEQYF TRBV19
CASSLAGPQNMNTEAFF TRBV18
CASSPGQGSYTF TRBV2
CASTWGAVGQPQHF TRBV28
CASSLREGASGRHEQFF TRBV5-1
CASEKPSGCQETQYF TRBV25-1
CSVSFRDNEQYF TRBV29-1
CASSPRRGDTQYF TRBV19
CASSLASTVRGF TRBV5-8
CASSPRQEETQYF TRBV5-4
CASSTRTVNNEQFF TRBV5-4
CSVEGAGEGNTEAFF TRBV29-1